These 16 T cell receptor beta chains came from one sample sequenced in a study of read filtering for tumor transcriptome and immune sequencing. The library was built from about 370 ng RNA with molecular barcoded adaptors for alpha/delta and beta/gamma chains. TCRdb re-analysed the reads in MiXCR, keeping a single row per CDR3 protein. The data hold about 46,000 distinct CDR3 sequences, with 20% observed a single time. Sequenced sample: a population of CD138-negative cells sorted from bone marrow. All receptors come from a donor older than 35 with multiple myeloma.

CDR3 bases: TGTGCCAGCAGCCATGACAGGCTAGCGGATTACAATGAGCAGTTCTTC. It specifies CASSHDRLADYNEQFF. The V call is TRBV5-4, the J call TRBJ2-1; a possible D gene is TRBD2 (7 bases). This CDR3 has 16 residues. V gave up 4 bases and J gave up 4 bases, with 18 bases separating them. Germline V lookup: CDR1 SGHNT, CDR2 YYREEE (reference sequence).

This clonotype has a count of ten or more. This rearrangement joins TRBV2 to TRBJ2-1, with 10 bases matching TRBD2. Trimming removed 0 bases from V and 13 bases from J; junction bases left unmatched: 9. Germline CDR1 and CDR2: SNHLY and FYNNEI. The CDR3 consists of 15 residues. CDR3 in DNA: TGTGCCAGCAGTGAAGCGCTTCCCGGGACTAGCGCACAGTTCTTC. Translation: CASSEALPGTSAQFF.

This sequence joins TRBV6-1 and TRBJ1-5; tentative D call: TRBD1 (5 bases). The ends were cut back, 6 bases at V and 0 bases at J, with 15 bases in the middle. CDR3 length: 16 residues. The germline CDR1 and CDR2 sequences are MNHNS and SASEGT. The CDR3: CASSFRRELSNQPQHF. In nucleotides, the CDR3 is TGTGCCAGCAGCTTCCGCAGGGAGCTTAGCAATCAGCCCCAGCATTTT.

This clonotype was seen ten or more times. The chain employs TRBV7-2 and TRBJ2-5, with a tentative D call TRBD2 (5 bases). V was trimmed by 5 bases and J by 5 bases, leaving 12 bases between them. The germline CDR1 and CDR2 sequences are SGHTA and FQGNSA. This CDR3 is 13 amino acids long. The CDR3 bases are TGTGCCAGCAGCCCACGGGCGGGCGAGACCCAGTACTTC. Protein sequence: CASSPRAGETQYF.

The J gene is TRBJ2-3, the V gene TRBV4-2; 8 nucleotides agree with TRBD2. CDR1 is LGHNA, CDR2 YNFKEQ, per germline. V dropped 0 bases and J dropped 6; count of bases not matched to a gene: 14. This CDR3 has 18 residues. CDR3 nucleotides: TGTGCCAGCAGCCAAGATCGAAGCGGGAGTTCCCCCCGCGATACGCAGTATTTT. Translation gives CASSQDRSGSSPRDTQYF.

The sample holds many counts of this clonotype. The J gene is TRBJ2-1, the V gene TRBV6-1, with D perhaps TRBD1 (5 bases). The V end lost 7 bases, the J end lost 3 bases, and 19 bases lay between the germline ends. Germline CDR1 reads MNHNS; CDR2 reads SASEGT. The CDR3 runs 16 residues. The CDR3 DNA reads as TGTGCCAGCACCGAGGAACAGGTTGGATACTACAATGAGCAGTTCTTC. It specifies CASTEEQVGYYNEQFF.

The chain recombines TRBV7-2 with TRBJ2-1, with 10 bases that match TRBD1. The CDR3 extends over 14 amino acids. Germline values: CDR1 SGHTA, CDR2 FQGNSA. CDR3 region: CARSLLTGGSEQFF. CDR3 nucleotide sequence: TGTGCTCGCAGCCTCTTGACAGGGGGCTCTGAGCAGTTCTTC.

This clonotype was detected ten times or more. The CDR3 sequence: CAWRAKSTGTYNEQFF. CDR3 sequence (DNA): TGTGCCTGGAGGGCCAAGTCGACAGGGACCTACAATGAGCAGTTCTTC. The chain has TRBV30 and TRBJ2-1, with 7 bases aligning to TRBD1. The CDR3 covers 16 residues. Trimming cost V 3 bases and J 2 bases; bases outside gene matches: 10. In germline, CDR1 is GTSNPN, CDR2 SVGIG (reference sequence).

Comment on this clonotype: At one of its ends the junction is not consistent with the germline gene, which may arise from a read error. The rearrangement uses TRBV7-9 and TRBJ2-1; TRBD2 is a possible D gene (6 bases). This CDR3 comprises 13 residues. The germline V gene encodes CDR1 SEHNR and CDR2 FQNEAQ (reference sequence). CDR3 protein: CASSLREVNEQFF. The CDR3, as DNA: TGTGCCAGCAGCTTGCGGGAAGTGAATGAGCAATTCTTC.

On this clonotype: Since a far larger clone is one base different, this is likely a read error. The chain is built from TRBV3-2 and TRBJ2-3; the table assigns TRBD2, which was not confirmed against the DNA. TRBV3-2 is annotated as a pseudogene. The CDR3 has 16 amino acids. Written as DNA, the CDR3 is TGTGCCAGAAGCCTCAGGACTAGCGGGAGCACAGATACGCAGTATTTT. Amino acids: CARSLRTSGSTDTQYF.

Concerning this clonotype itself: A much more abundant neighbour one base away suggests this may be a read error. CDR3 in amino acids: CASSRSRGRHSEQFF. CDR3 DNA: TGTGCCAGCAGCCGCTCGAGGGGGCGGCACAGTGAGCAGTTCTTC. V gene TRBV7-2 combines with J gene TRBJ2-1, with 7 bases fitting TRBD1. Germline CDR1 SGHTA, CDR2 FQGNSA. The trim removed 5 bases at V and 9 bases at J, leaving 13 bases unmatched. The CDR3 runs 15 residues. Combining the CDR3 with reference TRBV7-2 and TRBJ2-1 gives the whole variable domain GAGVSQSPSNKVTEKGKDVELRCDPISGHTALYWYRQSLGQGLEFLIYFQGNSAPDKSGLPSDRFSAERTGGSVSTLTIQRTQQEDSAVYLCASSRSRGRHSEQFFGPGTRLTVL.

In this sample, this clonotype turned up many times. The rearrangement uses TRBV11-3 and TRBJ2-5, with D perhaps matching TRBD2 (6 bases). Germline CDR1 SGHNT, CDR2 YENEEA. V gave up 5 bases and J gave up 3 bases, with 13 bases separating them. This CDR3 comprises 14 residues. CDR3 in DNA: TGTGCCAGCAGCGGAGGGCCTCACGAAGAGACCCAGTACTTC. This sequence encodes CASSGGPHEETQYF. Full variable domain (missing parts from reference TRBV11-3 and TRBJ2-5): EAGVVQSPRYKIIEKKQPVAFWCNPISGHNTLYWYLQNLGQGPELLIRYENEEAVDDSQLPKDRFSAERLKGVDSTLKIQPAELGDSAVYLCASSGGPHEETQYFGPGTRLLVL.

There are many counts of this clonotype. This chain connects TRBV11-2 to TRBJ2-3; a possible D gene is TRBD1 (6 bases). The CDR3 has 15 residues. Germline V gene lookup returns CDR1 SGHAT and CDR2 FQNNGV. The ends were cut back, 5 bases at V and 1 base at J, with 13 bases in the middle. CDR3 protein: CASSQTAGGTDTQYF. The CDR3 nucleotides are TGTGCCAGCAGCCAAACGGCAGGGGGCACAGATACGCAGTATTTT.

This clonotype was seen repeatedly, ten times or more. This chain connects TRBV6-5 to TRBJ2-1; 15 bases map to TRBD2. V shed 8 bases, J shed 8 bases, and the junction held 7 bases outside the gene matches. Germline V gene sequence: CDR1 MNHEY, CDR2 SVGAGI. The CDR3 loop spans 15 amino acids. CDR3 nucleotide sequence: TGTGCCAGCGGCCTGGGACTAGCGGGAGGCGATGAGCAGTTCTTC. It codes for CASGLGLAGGDEQFF.

This clonotype was recorded a few times. One junction end does not reproduce the germline sequence, and a read error may be involved. V gene TRBV20-1 combines with J gene TRBJ1-5, with D perhaps matching TRBD1 (5 bases). Germline assignment: CDR1 DFQATT and CDR2 SNEGSKA (reference sequence). The CDR3 runs to 13 residues. CDR3 coding DNA: TGCAGCGCTAGGGGCAGGGGCAATCAGCCCCAGCATTTT. As protein: CSARGRGNQPQHF.

This clonotype has at least ten counts. J is TRBJ2-1 and V is TRBV4-1; TRBD2 agrees at 7 bases. Germline assignment: CDR1 MGHRA and CDR2 YSYEKL. This CDR3 spans 18 amino acids. The trim removed 1 base at V and 7 bases at J, leaving 16 bases unmatched. The DNA for the CDR3 is TGCGCCAGCAGCCAAGTCATGTCGGGGGGAAGATCCTGGAATGAGCAGTTCTTC. It yields the protein CASSQVMSGGRSWNEQFF.